Listed below are T cell receptor beta chains from one sample, sequenced in a study of blood T cell repertoires in COVID-19. Assay used: immunoSEQ multiplex PCR; TCRdb lists only in-frame clones, some missing. The sample has under 300,000 clones; roughly nine tenths are singletons. The sample taken for sequencing was peripheral blood. The receptor set was obtained from a man in his late teens or twenties with active or convalescent COVID-19. CDR3s include the opening cysteine and the closing phenylalanine or tryptophan. Each record gives: D gene, V gene, J gene, clone size, CDR3 protein, CDR3 DNA. A D gene is named only where the DNA matches it firmly. A row's size may be missing; if present it is once, few, many or a size class.

d_gene: TRBD1
v_gene: TRBV29-1
j_gene: TRBJ1-2
abundance: -
CDR3aa: CSTQTGGWGGYTF
CDR3nt: TGCAGCACCCAGACAGGGGGCTGGGGTGGCTACACCTTC

d_gene: -
v_gene: TRBV19
j_gene: TRBJ1-1
abundance: -
CDR3aa: CASHSLLNTEAFF
CDR3nt: TGTGCCAGTCACAGCCTCCTGAACACTGAAGCTTTCTTT

d_gene: TRBD2
v_gene: TRBV10-1
j_gene: TRBJ2-2
abundance: -
CDR3aa: CASQRGLDTGELFF
CDR3nt: TGCGCCAGCCAACGGGGACTAGACACCGGGGAGCTGTTTTTT

d_gene: -
v_gene: TRBV3-1/TRBV3-2
j_gene: TRBJ2-3
abundance: -
CDR3aa: CASSQGSRDSDTQYF
CDR3nt: TGTGCCAGCAGCCAAGGGTCGCGGGATTCAGATACGCAGTATTTT

d_gene: TRBD1
v_gene: TRBV27
j_gene: TRBJ1-4
abundance: -
CDR3aa: CASSRVGTGVLVREKLFF
CDR3nt: TGTGCCAGCAGCCGAGTTGGGACAGGGGTATTGGTGAGAGAAAAACTGTTTTTT

d_gene: TRBD1
v_gene: TRBV6-2/TRBV6-3
j_gene: TRBJ1-1
abundance: -
CDR3aa: CASSFGTGDLNTEAFF
CDR3nt: TGTGCCAGCAGCTTCGGGACAGGGGATTTGAACACTGAAGCTTTCTTT

d_gene: -
v_gene: TRBV11-2
j_gene: TRBJ2-5
abundance: -
CDR3aa: CASSLRYAGKETQYF
CDR3nt: TGTGCCAGCAGCTTACGATATGCAGGGAAGGAGACCCAGTACTTC

d_gene: TRBD1
v_gene: TRBV27
j_gene: TRBJ1-1
abundance: -
CDR3aa: CASSLLGTGGLLGHTEAFF
CDR3nt: TGTGCCAGCAGTTTATTAGGGACAGGGGGCTTATTAGGACACACTGAAGCTTTCTTT

d_gene: -
v_gene: TRBV7-9
j_gene: TRBJ2-7
abundance: -
CDR3aa: CASSPQRTAYEQYF
CDR3nt: TGTGCCAGCAGCCCACAGCGGACTGCCTACGAGCAGTACTTC

d_gene: -
v_gene: TRBV7-9
j_gene: TRBJ2-1
abundance: -
CDR3aa: CASRIEGIDYNEQFF
CDR3nt: TGTGCCAGCAGGATCGAGGGTATCGATTACAATGAGCAGTTCTTC

d_gene: TRBD1
v_gene: TRBV9
j_gene: TRBJ1-1
abundance: -
CDR3aa: CASSVVQGRVTEAFF
CDR3nt: TGTGCCAGCAGCGTGGTACAGGGGCGGGTCACTGAAGCTTTCTTT

d_gene: TRBD1
v_gene: TRBV5-4
j_gene: TRBJ2-2
abundance: -
CDR3aa: CASSHTQGIGELFF
CDR3nt: TGTGCCAGCAGCCACACACAGGGGATTGGGGAGCTGTTTTTT

d_gene: -
v_gene: TRBV6-2/TRBV6-3
j_gene: TRBJ2-3
abundance: -
CDR3aa: CASSYSEGSDTQYF
CDR3nt: TGTGCCAGCAGTTACTCGGAGGGGTCAGATACGCAGTATTTT

d_gene: TRBD2
v_gene: TRBV2
j_gene: TRBJ2-2
abundance: -
CDR3aa: CASSRASGTGELFF
CDR3nt: TGTGCCAGCAGTAGGGCTAGCGGGACCGGGGAGCTGTTTTTT

d_gene: -
v_gene: TRBV12-5
j_gene: TRBJ1-4
abundance: -
CDR3aa: CASGLVLKPQPEKLFF
CDR3nt: TGTGCTAGTGGTTTGGTACTTAAGCCACAGCCGGAAAAACTGTTTTTT

d_gene: -
v_gene: TRBV9
j_gene: TRBJ2-7
abundance: -
CDR3aa: CASTPAGSYEQYF
CDR3nt: TGTGCCAGCACCCCGGCGGGAAGCTACGAGCAGTACTTC

d_gene: -
v_gene: TRBV12-5
j_gene: TRBJ1-6
abundance: -
CDR3aa: CASGLDTGYSPLHF
CDR3nt: TGTGCTAGTGGTTTGGATACAGGGTATTCACCCCTCCACTTT

d_gene: -
v_gene: TRBV13
j_gene: TRBJ1-6
abundance: -
CDR3aa: CASKPPTEESPLHF
CDR3nt: TGTGCCAGCAAACCGCCAACTGAGGAGTCACCCCTCCACTTT

d_gene: TRBD1
v_gene: TRBV7-6
j_gene: TRBJ1-4
abundance: -
CDR3aa: CASSSGQNEKLFF
CDR3nt: TGTGCCAGCAGCTCGGGACAGAATGAAAAACTGTTTTTT

d_gene: TRBD1
v_gene: TRBV7-9
j_gene: TRBJ1-3
abundance: -
CDR3aa: CASSLGQVNTIYF
CDR3nt: TGTGCCAGCAGCTTGGGACAGGTGAACACCATATATTTT

d_gene: -
v_gene: TRBV27
j_gene: TRBJ1-2
abundance: -
CDR3aa: CASSFLIGVGGTYGYTF
CDR3nt: TGTGCCAGCAGTTTTCTAATTGGTGTGGGGGGTACCTATGGCTACACCTTC

d_gene: -
v_gene: TRBV5-4
j_gene: TRBJ2-6
abundance: -
CDR3aa: CASSKPGLPSGANVLTF
CDR3nt: TGTGCCAGCAGCAAACCGGGACTCCCCTCTGGGGCCAACGTCCTGACTTTC

d_gene: TRBD1
v_gene: TRBV28
j_gene: TRBJ1-5
abundance: -
CDR3aa: CASSTRQGVLQPQHF
CDR3nt: TGTGCCAGCTCCACTCGGCAGGGGGTGCTACAGCCCCAGCATTTT

d_gene: -
v_gene: TRBV24-1
j_gene: TRBJ2-1
abundance: once
CDR3aa: CATMGGWDSYNEQFF
CDR3nt: TGTGCCACCATGGGGGGTTGGGACTCCTACAATGAGCAGTTCTTC

d_gene: -
v_gene: TRBV15
j_gene: TRBJ1-2
abundance: few
CDR3aa: CATSSLPSYMSGLGYTF
CDR3nt: TGTGCCACCAGCAGCCTCCCCTCCTATATGAGTGGTTTAGGCTACACCTTC

d_gene: TRBD1
v_gene: TRBV11-3
j_gene: TRBJ1-1
abundance: -
CDR3aa: CASSLDLIGQGDTEAFF
CDR3nt: TGTGCCAGCAGCTTAGATCTAATCGGACAGGGGGACACTGAAGCTTTCTTT

d_gene: -
v_gene: TRBV3-1/TRBV3-2
j_gene: TRBJ2-5
abundance: -
CDR3aa: CASSQEWQGGPQTQYF
CDR3nt: TGTGCCAGCAGCCAAGAATGGCAGGGGGGACCTCAGACCCAGTACTTC

d_gene: TRBD2
v_gene: TRBV2
j_gene: TRBJ2-3
abundance: many
CDR3aa: CASSDRGGGAEDTQYF
CDR3nt: TGTGCCAGCAGTGACCGGGGCGGGGGGGCCGAGGATACGCAGTATTTT

d_gene: -
v_gene: TRBV28
j_gene: TRBJ2-2
abundance: -
CDR3aa: CASSPGFPGELFF
CDR3nt: TGTGCCAGCAGTCCAGGGTTCCCCGGGGAGCTGTTTTTT

d_gene: -
v_gene: TRBV28
j_gene: TRBJ1-5
abundance: -
CDR3aa: CASSFSPSGNQPQHF
CDR3nt: TGTGCCAGCAGTTTCTCTCCGAGCGGCAATCAGCCCCAGCATTTT

d_gene: TRBD1
v_gene: TRBV30
j_gene: TRBJ1-1
abundance: -
CDR3aa: CAWSADRGRVEAFF
CDR3nt: TGTGCCTGGAGTGCGGACAGGGGGCGTGTTGAAGCTTTCTTT

d_gene: TRBD2
v_gene: TRBV7-2
j_gene: TRBJ2-3
abundance: -
CDR3aa: CASSALAGTTDTQYF
CDR3nt: TGTGCCAGCAGCGCGCTAGCGGGAACAACAGATACGCAGTATTTT

d_gene: -
v_gene: TRBV5-1
j_gene: TRBJ1-5
abundance: -
CDR3aa: CASSQTGSTNQPQHF
CDR3nt: TGCGCCAGCAGCCAAACAGGGTCTACTAATCAGCCCCAGCATTTT

d_gene: TRBD1
v_gene: TRBV27
j_gene: TRBJ2-3
abundance: few
CDR3aa: CASSPPGTGDRDTQYF
CDR3nt: TGTGCCAGCAGCCCCCCCGGGACAGGGGATAGGGATACGCAGTATTTT

d_gene: -
v_gene: TRBV2
j_gene: TRBJ1-1
abundance: few
CDR3aa: CASRETGNLGDTEAFF
CDR3nt: TGTGCCAGCAGAGAAACAGGGAACCTGGGGGACACTGAAGCTTTCTTT

d_gene: TRBD1
v_gene: TRBV19
j_gene: TRBJ2-5
abundance: -
CDR3aa: CASSLGSGQLKGETQYF
CDR3nt: TGTGCCAGTAGTCTTGGATCGGGACAGTTAAAGGGTGAGACCCAGTACTTC

d_gene: -
v_gene: TRBV11-2
j_gene: TRBJ1-6
abundance: -
CDR3aa: CASSLVGGWSNSPLHF
CDR3nt: TGTGCCAGCAGCTTAGTCGGGGGATGGAGTAATTCACCCCTCCACTTT

d_gene: -
v_gene: TRBV9
j_gene: TRBJ1-2
abundance: -
CDR3aa: CASRAVYGYTF
CDR3nt: TGTGCCAGCAGAGCTGTCTATGGCTACACCTTC

d_gene: -
v_gene: TRBV6-4
j_gene: TRBJ2-1
abundance: once
CDR3aa: CASSVGAGGNEQFF
CDR3nt: TGTGCCAGCAGTGTGGGGGCAGGCGGCAATGAGCAGTTCTTC

d_gene: TRBD1
v_gene: TRBV12-5
j_gene: TRBJ1-1
abundance: -
CDR3aa: CASGWGRQGLPMNTEAFF
CDR3nt: TGTGCTAGTGGATGGGGACGACAGGGTCTCCCTATGAACACTGAAGCTTTCTTT

d_gene: -
v_gene: TRBV27
j_gene: TRBJ2-2
abundance: -
CDR3aa: CASSLSGHNTGELFF
CDR3nt: TGTGCCAGCAGTTTATCCGGACACAACACCGGGGAGCTGTTTTTT

d_gene: -
v_gene: TRBV5-1
j_gene: TRBJ1-1
abundance: -
CDR3aa: CASSLGMNTEAFF
CDR3nt: TGCGCCAGCAGCTTGGGTATGAACACTGAAGCTTTCTTT

d_gene: -
v_gene: TRBV5-5
j_gene: TRBJ1-1
abundance: -
CDR3aa: CASSFFPPGNTEAFF
CDR3nt: TGTGCCAGCAGCTTCTTTCCCCCAGGGAACACTGAAGCTTTCTTT

d_gene: -
v_gene: TRBV9
j_gene: TRBJ2-1
abundance: once
CDR3aa: CASNPLGAVYNEQFF
CDR3nt: TGTGCCAGCAATCCTCTGGGGGCTGTTTACAATGAGCAGTTCTTC

d_gene: -
v_gene: TRBV16
j_gene: TRBJ1-5
abundance: -
CDR3aa: CASSQGLPQHF
CDR3nt: TGTGCCAGCAGCCAGGGACTGCCCCAGCATTTT

d_gene: -
v_gene: TRBV7-9
j_gene: TRBJ1-4
abundance: -
CDR3aa: CASSKYVGGSGDEKLFF
CDR3nt: TGTGCCAGCAGCAAATACGTCGGGGGAAGTGGTGATGAAAAACTGTTTTTT

d_gene: -
v_gene: TRBV9
j_gene: TRBJ2-1
abundance: -
CDR3aa: CASSVGGSEQFF
CDR3nt: TGTGCCAGCAGCGTAGGAGGGTCTGAGCAGTTCTTC

d_gene: -
v_gene: TRBV2
j_gene: TRBJ1-4
abundance: -
CDR3aa: CASSVLGNEKLFF
CDR3nt: TGTGCCAGCAGTGTTCTCGGGAATGAAAAACTGTTTTTT

d_gene: -
v_gene: TRBV7-9
j_gene: TRBJ2-2
abundance: -
CDR3aa: CASSLIVPELFF
CDR3nt: TGTGCCAGCAGCTTAATAGTTCCGGAGCTGTTTTTT

d_gene: -
v_gene: TRBV25-1
j_gene: TRBJ2-2
abundance: -
CDR3aa: CASRQNIANTGELFF
CDR3nt: TGTGCCAGCAGACAAAACATCGCGAACACCGGGGAGCTGTTTTTT

d_gene: -
v_gene: TRBV9
j_gene: TRBJ2-3
abundance: -
CDR3aa: CASSVAPSGTDTQYF
CDR3nt: TGTGCCAGCAGCGTAGCTCCCTCTGGCACAGATACGCAGTATTTT

d_gene: TRBD2
v_gene: TRBV15
j_gene: TRBJ2-3
abundance: -
CDR3aa: CATSLTSGSTDTQYF
CDR3nt: TGTGCCACCAGCCTAACTAGCGGGAGCACAGATACGCAGTATTTT

d_gene: -
v_gene: TRBV29-1
j_gene: TRBJ2-2
abundance: -
CDR3aa: CSVDSITGELFF
CDR3nt: TGCAGCGTGGACTCGATCACCGGGGAGCTGTTTTTT